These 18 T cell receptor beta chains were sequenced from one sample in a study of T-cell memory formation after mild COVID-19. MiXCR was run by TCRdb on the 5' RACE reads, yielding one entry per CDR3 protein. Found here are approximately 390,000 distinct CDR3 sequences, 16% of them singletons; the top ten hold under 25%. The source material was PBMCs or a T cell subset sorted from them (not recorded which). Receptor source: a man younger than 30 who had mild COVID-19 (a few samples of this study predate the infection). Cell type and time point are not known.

The CDR3 nucleotides are TGTGCCACCAGCAGAGATGGGGGCTACACCTTC. Amino acid sequence: CATSRDGGYTF. The rearrangement uses TRBV15 and TRBJ1-2, with unresolved D. V dropped 0 bases and J dropped 8 bases, with 4 bases sitting between them. The CDR3 runs to 11 residues. Germline-derived CDR1 and CDR2 are LNHNV and YYDKDF (reference sequence).

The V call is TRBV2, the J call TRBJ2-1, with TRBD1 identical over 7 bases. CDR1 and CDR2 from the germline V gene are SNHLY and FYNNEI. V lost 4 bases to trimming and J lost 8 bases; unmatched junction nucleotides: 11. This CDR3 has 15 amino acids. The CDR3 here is CASSVGDRGKYEQFF. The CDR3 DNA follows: TGTGCCAGCAGTGTTGGGGACAGAGGGAAATATGAGCAGTTCTTC.

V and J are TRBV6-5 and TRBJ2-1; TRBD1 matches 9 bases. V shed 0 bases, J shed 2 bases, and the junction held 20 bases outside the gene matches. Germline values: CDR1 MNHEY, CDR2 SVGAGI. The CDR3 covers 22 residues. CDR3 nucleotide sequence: TGTGCCAGCAGTTACTCTCTGATTATTCGGGACAGGGTTTATCGTGCCTACAATGAGCAGTTCTTC. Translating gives CASSYSLIIRDRVYRAYNEQFF.

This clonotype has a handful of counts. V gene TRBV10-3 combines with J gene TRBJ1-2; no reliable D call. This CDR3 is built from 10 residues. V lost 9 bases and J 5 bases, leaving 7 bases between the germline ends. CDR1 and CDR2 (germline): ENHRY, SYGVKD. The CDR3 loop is CAIGDYGYTF. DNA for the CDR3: TGTGCCATAGGCGATTATGGCTACACCTTC.

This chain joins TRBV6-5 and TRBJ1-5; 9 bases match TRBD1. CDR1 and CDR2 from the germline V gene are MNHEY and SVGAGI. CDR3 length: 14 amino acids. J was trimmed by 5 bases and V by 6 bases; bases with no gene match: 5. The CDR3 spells CASSLQGAHQPQHF. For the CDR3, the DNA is TGTGCCAGCAGCTTACAGGGGGCCCATCAGCCCCAGCATTTT.

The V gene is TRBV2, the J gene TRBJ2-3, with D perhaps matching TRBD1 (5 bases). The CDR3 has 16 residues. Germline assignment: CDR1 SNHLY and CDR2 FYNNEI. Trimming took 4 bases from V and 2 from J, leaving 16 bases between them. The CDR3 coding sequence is TGTGCCAGCAGTGGACCCCTAGGACATCCCACAGATACGCAGTATTTT. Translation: CASSGPLGHPTDTQYF. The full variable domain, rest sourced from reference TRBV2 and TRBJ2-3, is EPEVTQTPSHQVTQMGQEVILRCVPISNHLYFYWYRQILGQKVEFLVSFYNNEISEKSEIFDDQFSVERPDGSNFTLKIRSTKLEDSAMYFCASSGPLGHPTDTQYFGPGTRLTVL.

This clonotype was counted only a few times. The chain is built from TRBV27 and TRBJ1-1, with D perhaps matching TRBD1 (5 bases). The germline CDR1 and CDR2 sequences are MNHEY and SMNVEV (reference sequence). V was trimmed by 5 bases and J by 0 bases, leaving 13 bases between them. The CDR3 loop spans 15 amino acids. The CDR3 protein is CASSGDDSLNTEAFF. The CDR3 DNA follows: TGTGCCAGCAGTGGGGACGACAGTCTGAACACTGAAGCTTTCTTT.

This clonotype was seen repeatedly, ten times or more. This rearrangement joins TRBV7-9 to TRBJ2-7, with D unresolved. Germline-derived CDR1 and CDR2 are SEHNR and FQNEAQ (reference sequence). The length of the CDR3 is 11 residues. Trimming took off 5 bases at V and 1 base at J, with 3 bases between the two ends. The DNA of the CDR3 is TGTGCCAGCAGCCTGTCCTACGAGCAGTACTTC. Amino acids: CASSLSYEQYF.

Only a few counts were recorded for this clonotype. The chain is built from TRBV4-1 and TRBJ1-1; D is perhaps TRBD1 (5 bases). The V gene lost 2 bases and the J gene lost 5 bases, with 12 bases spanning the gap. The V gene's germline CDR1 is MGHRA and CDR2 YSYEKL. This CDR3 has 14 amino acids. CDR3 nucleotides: TGCGCCAGCAGCCAAAGGGGATTTGGAACTGAAGCTTTCTTT. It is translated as CASSQRGFGTEAFF.

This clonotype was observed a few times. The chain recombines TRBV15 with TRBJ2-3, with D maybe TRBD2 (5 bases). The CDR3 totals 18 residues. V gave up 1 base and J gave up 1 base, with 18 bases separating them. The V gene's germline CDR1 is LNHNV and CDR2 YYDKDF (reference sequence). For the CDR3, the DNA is TGTGCCACCAGCAGAGCCGGGGTAGCAGGTCGGGGCACAGATACGCAGTATTTT. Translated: CATSRAGVAGRGTDTQYF.

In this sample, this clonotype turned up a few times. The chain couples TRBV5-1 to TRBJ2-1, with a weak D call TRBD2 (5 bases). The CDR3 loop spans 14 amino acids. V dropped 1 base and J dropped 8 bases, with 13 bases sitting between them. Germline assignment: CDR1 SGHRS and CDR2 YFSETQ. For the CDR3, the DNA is TGCGCCAGCAGCTTGAGCCTAGCAGTCGATGAGCAGTTCTTC. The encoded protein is CASSLSLAVDEQFF.

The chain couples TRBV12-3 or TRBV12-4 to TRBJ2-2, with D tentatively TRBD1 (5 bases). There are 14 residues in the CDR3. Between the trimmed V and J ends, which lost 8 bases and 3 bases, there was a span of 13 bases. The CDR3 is CASAPDSYTGELFF. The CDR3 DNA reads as TGTGCCAGCGCACCTGACAGCTACACCGGGGAGCTGTTTTTT.

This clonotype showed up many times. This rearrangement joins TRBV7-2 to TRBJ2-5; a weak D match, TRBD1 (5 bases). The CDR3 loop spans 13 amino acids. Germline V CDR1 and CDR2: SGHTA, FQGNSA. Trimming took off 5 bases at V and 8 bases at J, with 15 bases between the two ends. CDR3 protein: CASSVGRSGTQYF. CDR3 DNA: TGTGCCAGCAGCGTGGGGCGGTCCGGAACCCAGTACTTC.

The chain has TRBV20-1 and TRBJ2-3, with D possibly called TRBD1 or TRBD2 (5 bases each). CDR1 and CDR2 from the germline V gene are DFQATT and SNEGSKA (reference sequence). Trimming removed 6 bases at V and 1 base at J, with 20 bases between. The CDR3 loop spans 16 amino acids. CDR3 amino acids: CSAIPLLGDRTDTQYF. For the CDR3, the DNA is TGCAGTGCCATTCCCCTGTTGGGGGACCGCACAGATACGCAGTATTTT.

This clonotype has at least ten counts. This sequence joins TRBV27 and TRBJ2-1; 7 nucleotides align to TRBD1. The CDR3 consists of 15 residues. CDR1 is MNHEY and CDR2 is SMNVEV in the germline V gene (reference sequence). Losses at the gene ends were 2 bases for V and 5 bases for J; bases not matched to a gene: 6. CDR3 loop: CASSLNWDRNNEQFF. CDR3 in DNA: TGTGCCAGCAGTTTAAATTGGGACAGAAACAATGAGCAGTTCTTC.

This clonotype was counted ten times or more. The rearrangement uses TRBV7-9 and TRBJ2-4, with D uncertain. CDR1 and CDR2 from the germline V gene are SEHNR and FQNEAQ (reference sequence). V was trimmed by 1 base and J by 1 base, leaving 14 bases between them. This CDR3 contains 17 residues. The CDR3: CASSLDQIRLAKNIQYF. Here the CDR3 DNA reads TGTGCCAGCAGCTTAGATCAGATTCGGCTCGCCAAAAACATTCAGTACTTC.

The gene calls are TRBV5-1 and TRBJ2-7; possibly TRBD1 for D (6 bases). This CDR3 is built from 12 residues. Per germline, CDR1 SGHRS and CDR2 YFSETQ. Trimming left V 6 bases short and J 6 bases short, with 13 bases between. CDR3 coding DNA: TGCGCCAGCAATCGGGAAGGGGGCGAGCAGTACTTC. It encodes CASNREGGEQYF.

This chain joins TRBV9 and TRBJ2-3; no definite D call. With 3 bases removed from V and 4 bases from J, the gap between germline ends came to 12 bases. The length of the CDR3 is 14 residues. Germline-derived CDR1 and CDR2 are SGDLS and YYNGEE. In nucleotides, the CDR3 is TGTGCCAGCAGCGACCCCCTCGGATCAGATACGCAGTATTTT. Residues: CASSDPLGSDTQYF.